This T cell receptor beta chain came from a study of identical twins. One entry per CDR3 protein results from TCRdb running MiXCR on the 5' RACE reads. In the table there are more than 400,000 distinct CDR3 sequences, 12% to 15% of which are singletons. General study points: Excess twin sharing in beta out-of-frame sequences was weaker.

Notes on this clonotype: Its antigen is still unknown.

Healthy Caucasians supplied all donations. CDR1 MDHEN and CDR2 SYDVKM come from the germline V gene. The length of the CDR3 is 13 residues. Trimming cost V 2 bases and J 4 bases, with 9 bases left between them. The same data also went into a second study, on yellow fever vaccine responses in identical twins.

The sample taken for sequencing was CD4+ T cells sorted from blood. This TCR was recovered from a woman aged 18-30 years in good health. The chain combines TRBV28 with TRBJ2-7; D possibly corresponds to TRBD1 (6 bases). This CDR3 is CASSLMDSYEQYV. The CDR3 bases are TGTGCCAGCAGTTTAATGGACAGTTACGAGCAGTACGTC.